This TCR beta chain was sequenced in a study of CD8 T cells in Susac syndrome. Random hexamers primed reverse transcription of roughly 0.5 to 1 ug RNA. Each CDR3 protein gets one entry after TCRdb re-called the immunoSEQ multiplex PCR reads with MiXCR. Among about 180,000 distinct CDR3 sequences listed, 90% to 96% were seen once. Germline loops: CDR1 SGDLS, CDR2 YYNGEE. The CDR3 loop spans 15 amino acids. The V segment lost 0 bases and the J segment 12 bases; nucleotides outside the gene matches: 12. The sequence was collected from a human donor with multiple sclerosis. What was sequenced was CD4+ T cells from PBMCs. V and J are TRBV9 and TRBJ2-1, with TRBD2 matching 7 bases. The DNA of the CDR3 is TGTGCCAGCAGCGTAGCCGGGACTACCCAAGGATGGCAGTTCTTC. Its translation: CASSVAGTTQGWQFF.